The rows below give T cell receptor beta chains drawn from one sample of a study of blood T cell repertoires in COVID-19. Produced via immunoSEQ multiplex PCR; TCRdb's table is partial and in-frame only. The sample has approximately 120,000 clones; about 82% are singletons. The sequenced sample consisted of peripheral blood. All receptors come from a human donor in a cohort sampled during active COVID-19. CDR3s include the opening cysteine and the closing phenylalanine or tryptophan. D genes are given only for firm matches. Clone sizes are given selectively: once, few, many, or a class where the clone is expanded.

clone size,V gene,D gene,J gene,CDR3 DNA,CDR3 protein
few,TRBV7-9,-,TRBJ1-5,TGTGCCAGCAGCTTAAGTCCCGCTTTCATGGAGGGTGCCAATCAGCCCCAGCATTTT,CASSLSPAFMEGANQPQHF
-,TRBV28,-,TRBJ2-7,TGTGCCAGCAGCCTAAGACTAGGCGAGCAGTACTTC,CASSLRLGEQYF
-,TRBV19,-,TRBJ2-5,TGTGCCAGTAGTCCCTCCGGGACTGCGTTGGAGACCCAGTACTTC,CASSPSGTALETQYF
few,TRBV18,TRBD1,TRBJ1-1,TGTGCCAGCTCAAATCAGGGGGACACTGAAGCTTTCTTT,CASSNQGDTEAFF
-,TRBV12-5,TRBD1,TRBJ1-1,TGTGCTAGTGGTCCTTACAGGGGGTCGCCTGAAGCTTTCTTT,CASGPYRGSPEAFF
-,TRBV6-1,TRBD1,TRBJ2-7,TGTGCCAGCAGTGAATACGGGACAGGGGCCTACGAGCAGTACTTC,CASSEYGTGAYEQYF
-,TRBV10-1,TRBD2,TRBJ2-1,TGCGCCAGCAGTGAGTGGGGACTAGCGGGTTATAATGAGCAGTTCTTC,CASSEWGLAGYNEQFF
-,TRBV19,-,TRBJ1-1,TGTGCCAGTAATGACAGGACGTTATACACTGAAGCTTTCTTT,CASNDRTLYTEAFF
-,TRBV5-6,-,TRBJ1-5,TGTGCCAGCAGCTTCTGGGGGGAGGATCAGCCCCAGCATTTT,CASSFWGEDQPQHF
once,TRBV5-1,-,TRBJ2-2,TGCGCCAGCAGCTTCCAGGGTTATTACACCGGGGAGCTGTTTTTT,CASSFQGYYTGELFF
-,TRBV5-1,TRBD2,TRBJ2-3,TGCGCCAGCAGCTTGCCCGGGACTAGCGGGACGAGGGGCACAGATACGCAGTATTTT,CASSLPGTSGTRGTDTQYF
-,TRBV9,-,TRBJ2-2,TGTGCCAGCAGCGTAGGTCAGGGGTCCACCGGGGAGCTGTTTTTT,CASSVGQGSTGELFF
-,TRBV4-1,TRBD1,TRBJ1-3,TGCGCCAGCAGCCAATGGGACAGGGCGGGAAACACCATATATTTT,CASSQWDRAGNTIYF
-,TRBV11-2,-,TRBJ2-1,TGTGCCAGCAGCTTAGTCCTAGCATCCTACAATGAGCAGTTCTTC,CASSLVLASYNEQFF
few,TRBV4-1,-,TRBJ1-1,TGCGCCAGCAGCCAAGTTCAGGGGAACACTGAAGCTTTCTTT,CASSQVQGNTEAFF
few,TRBV5-4,-,TRBJ2-7,TGTGCCAGCAGCTTGGGAGCGGGCGCAACCTACGAGCAGTACTTC,CASSLGAGATYEQYF
-,TRBV18,-,TRBJ2-6,TGTGCCAGCTCACCCAGGACAGACTACTCTGGGGCCAACGTCCTGACTTTC,CASSPRTDYSGANVLTF
-,TRBV3-1/TRBV3-2,TRBD2,TRBJ2-5,TGTGCCAGCAGCCGCCGGGGGGTCGGGCAAGAGACCCAGTACTTC,CASSRRGVGQETQYF
-,TRBV5-8,-,TRBJ2-1,TGTGCCAGCAGCTTGGAACAATACTCCTACAATGAGCAGTTCTTC,CASSLEQYSYNEQFF
-,TRBV4-1,TRBD1,TRBJ2-7,TGCGCCAGCAGCCAAGAACAGGGGGGAACCTACGAGCAGTACTTC,CASSQEQGGTYEQYF
-,TRBV11-2,TRBD2,TRBJ2-1,TGTGCCAGCAGCTTAGTCCATGGACTAGCGGACAATGAGCAGTTCTTC,CASSLVHGLADNEQFF
-,TRBV3-1/TRBV3-2,TRBD2,TRBJ2-3,TGTGCCAGCAGCCCGGCGGGAGCCACAGATACGCAGTATTTT,CASSPAGATDTQYF
-,TRBV23-1,-,TRBJ2-4,TGCGCCAGATATGACGGACTAGCCAAAAACATTCAGTACTTC,CARYDGLAKNIQYF
-,TRBV7-2,-,TRBJ2-5,TGTGCCAGCAGCTTAGCAGGACGAGGGGAGACCCAGTACTTC,CASSLAGRGETQYF
-,TRBV5-8,-,TRBJ2-3,TGTGCCAGCAGCTTGGTACAAGCCCGGGCAGATACGCAGTATTTT,CASSLVQARADTQYF
-,TRBV7-2,-,TRBJ1-1,TGTGCCAGCAGCTTACAGGGTGCGTCGGAGGCTTTCTTT,CASSLQGASEAFF
-,TRBV11-3,-,TRBJ2-7,TGTGCCAGCAGCTCCCCCGGGTGGCGCCTCTACGAGCAGTACTTC,CASSSPGWRLYEQYF
many,TRBV5-5,TRBD1,TRBJ2-4,TGTGCCAGCAGCTGGACAGGGGGGTCCAAAAACATTCAGTACTTC,CASSWTGGSKNIQYF
once,TRBV6-5,TRBD1,TRBJ1-1,TGTGCCAGCAGTTACGAGGGACAGGGAATTCGAGGGGCTTTCTTT,CASSYEGQGIRGAFF
-,TRBV6-6,TRBD2,TRBJ2-3,TGTGCCAGCTGTAAGCTAGCGGGAGTGGGAGATACGCAGTATTTT,CASCKLAGVGDTQYF
few,TRBV10-3,TRBD1,TRBJ2-7,TGTGCCCTAGGGGACAGTACAACCTACGAGCAGTACTTC,CALGDSTTYEQYF
-,TRBV18,TRBD1,TRBJ1-1,TGTGCCAGCTCACCCGCAACAGGGGCGCGTCGTAACACTGAAGCTTTCTTT,CASSPATGARRNTEAFF
-,TRBV20-1,-,TRBJ1-5,TGCAGTGCTAGTTTGCAGGAAACTCAGCCCCAGCATTTT,CSASLQETQPQHF
-,TRBV27,TRBD1,TRBJ2-1,TGTGCCAGCAGGCCAGACAGGGGGCAGTACAATGAGCAGTTCTTC,CASRPDRGQYNEQFF
-,TRBV24-1,-,TRBJ2-2,TGTGCCACCAGTGATTCTGGCGGGTCGAACACCGGGGAGCTGTTTTTT,CATSDSGGSNTGELFF
-,TRBV30,TRBD1,TRBJ1-5,TGTGCCTGGAGTGGACAGGGGGGAAATAGCAATCAGCCCCAGCATTTT,CAWSGQGGNSNQPQHF
-,TRBV5-5,-,TRBJ1-1,TGTGCCAGCAGCTCCACAGAACTGAACACTGAAGCTTTCTTT,CASSSTELNTEAFF
-,TRBV7-6,-,TRBJ1-2,TGTGCCAGCAGCCTTGGACAGTTCTATGGCTACACCTTC,CASSLGQFYGYTF
-,TRBV7-2,-,TRBJ2-1,TGTGCCAGCAGCTTAGCTGGGGCAAACAATGAGCAGTTCTTC,CASSLAGANNEQFF
-,TRBV7-9,TRBD2,TRBJ2-7,TGTGCCAGCTCGGAAACTAGCGGGTCCTTCCGCTCCTACGAGCAGTACTTC,CASSETSGSFRSYEQYF
-,TRBV3-1/TRBV3-2,TRBD2,TRBJ2-1,TGTGCCGGACGGGGACTAGATGTCTACAATGAGCAGTTCTTC,CAGRGLDVYNEQFF
once,TRBV5-1,TRBD2,TRBJ2-4,TGCGCCAGCAGCTTGGCTGCGACTAGCGGGAGTACCGATCATCTGAACATTCAGTACTTC,CASSLAATSGSTDHLNIQYF